The 5 T cell receptor beta chains presented below share a single source sample, sequenced in a study of OX40 agonist ivuxolimab in advanced cancers. Generated by immunoSEQ multiplex PCR, the TCRdb table keeps only in-frame clones and is missing some. The sample records 80,000 to 100,000 clones, roughly 95% being singletons. Sequences were derived from CD4+ or CD8+ T cells sorted from blood, sampled in a trial of the OX40 agonist ivuxolimab. All receptors derive from an adult with an advanced solid tumor such as melanoma, head and neck, liver or kidney cancer.

The rearrangement uses TRBV27 and TRBJ1-4, with D hard to call. The CDR3 extends over 15 amino acids. Trimming cost V 3 bases and J 2 bases, with 10 bases left between them. Per germline, CDR1 MNHEY and CDR2 SMNVEV (reference sequence). The CDR3 sequence: CASSLRGNTNEKLFF. The CDR3, as DNA: TGTGCCAGCAGTTTGCGAGGGAACACTAATGAAAAACTGTTTTTT.

The V and J genes are TRBV11-2 and TRBJ2-5; either TRBD1 or TRBD2 may fit D (6 bases each). Germline CDR1 reads SGHAT; CDR2 reads FQNNGV. CDR3 length: 16 residues. Deletions cut 5 bases from V and 1 base from J, with 17 bases between. The CDR3 spells CASSPRRDTIQETQYF. For the CDR3, the DNA is TGTGCCAGCAGCCCGCGGAGGGACACCATCCAAGAGACCCAGTACTTC.

This sequence joins TRBV19 and TRBJ1-5; TRBD1 aligns across 7 bases. Per the germline V gene, CDR1 is LNHDA and CDR2 is SQIVND (reference sequence). This CDR3 has 18 residues. Trimming took 1 base from V and 0 from J; bases not matched to a gene: 9. The CDR3 sequence: CASSIGTGVTYSNQPQHF. CDR3 coding DNA: TGTGCCAGTAGTATAGGAACAGGGGTGACCTATAGCAATCAGCCCCAGCATTTT.

This clone appeared a single time. The chain uses TRBV18 and TRBJ2-3; D might be TRBD2 (5 bases). The CDR3 has 14 residues. Trimming removed 4 bases from V and 0 bases from J, with 8 bases in between. From germline, CDR1 is KGHSH and CDR2 LQKENI. Here the CDR3 DNA reads TGTGCCAGCTCACGAGGGTTTAGCACAGATACGCAGTATTTT. Amino acid sequence: CASSRGFSTDTQYF. The complete variable domain, with remaining parts taken from reference TRBV18 and TRBJ2-3, reads NAGVMQNPRHLVRRRGQEARLRCSPMKGHSHVYWYRQLPEEGLKFMVYLQKENIIDESGMPKERFSAEFPKEGPSILRIQQVVRGDSAAYFCASSRGFSTDTQYFGPGTRLTVL.

The genes are TRBV9 and TRBJ1-2; TRBD1 matches 9 bases. J lost 5 bases, V lost 3 bases, and 5 bases had no gene match. The germline V gene has CDR1 SGDLS and CDR2 YYNGEE. The CDR3 contains 14 residues. For the CDR3, the DNA is TGTGCCAGCAGCGCAACAGGGGGCCCATATGGCTACACCTTC. Amino acid sequence: CASSATGGPYGYTF.